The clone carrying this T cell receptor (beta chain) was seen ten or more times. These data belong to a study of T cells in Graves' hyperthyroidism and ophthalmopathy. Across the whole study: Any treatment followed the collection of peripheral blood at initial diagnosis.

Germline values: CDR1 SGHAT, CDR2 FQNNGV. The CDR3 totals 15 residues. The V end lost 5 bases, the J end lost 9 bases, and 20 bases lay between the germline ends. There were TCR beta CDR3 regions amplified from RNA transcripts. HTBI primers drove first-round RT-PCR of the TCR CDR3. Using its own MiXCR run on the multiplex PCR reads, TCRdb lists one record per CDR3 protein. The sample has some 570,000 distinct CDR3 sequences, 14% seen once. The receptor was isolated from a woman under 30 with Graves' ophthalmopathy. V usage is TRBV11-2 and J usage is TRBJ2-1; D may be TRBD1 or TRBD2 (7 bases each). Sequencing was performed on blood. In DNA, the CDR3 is TGTGCCAGCAGCACACTGACAGGGAGGGGAACTGAGCAGTTCTTC. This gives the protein CASSTLTGRGTEQFF. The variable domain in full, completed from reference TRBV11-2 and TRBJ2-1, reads EAGVAQSPRYKIIEKRQSVAFWCNPISGHATLYWYQQILGQGPKLLIQFQNNGVVDDSQLPKDRFSAERLKGVDSTLKIQPAKLEDSAVYLCASSTLTGRGTEQFFGPGTRLTVL.